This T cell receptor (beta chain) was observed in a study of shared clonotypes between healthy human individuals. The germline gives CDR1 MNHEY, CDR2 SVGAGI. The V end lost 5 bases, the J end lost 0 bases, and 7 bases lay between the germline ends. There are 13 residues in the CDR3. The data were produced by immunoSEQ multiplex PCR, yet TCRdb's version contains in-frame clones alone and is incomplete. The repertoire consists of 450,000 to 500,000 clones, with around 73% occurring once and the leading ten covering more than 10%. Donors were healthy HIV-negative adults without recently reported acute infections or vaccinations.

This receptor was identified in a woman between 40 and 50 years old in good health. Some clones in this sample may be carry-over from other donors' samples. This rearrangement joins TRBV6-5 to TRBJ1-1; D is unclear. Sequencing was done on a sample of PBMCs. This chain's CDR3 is CASSRWVNTEAFF. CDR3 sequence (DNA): TGTGCCAGCAGTCGCTGGGTGAACACTGAAGCTTTCTTT.